Below, 6 T cell receptor beta chains from the same sample are listed, as sequenced in a study of blood T cell repertoires in COVID-19. Repertoires were generated with immunoSEQ multiplex PCR, while TCRdb's copy carries only in-frame clones and drops some. The sample holds 400,000 or so clones; 80% to 90% are singletons and the top ten take roughly 0.87%. Sample: peripheral blood. These receptor sequences come from a young man with COVID-19, enrolled during active disease.

This sequence joins TRBV12-3 or TRBV12-4 and TRBJ1-2; D call uncertain. The CDR3 runs 13 residues. V dropped 5 bases and J dropped 6 bases, with 13 bases sitting between them. In nucleotides, the CDR3 is TGTGCCAGCAGTCTGGAACCGAGGCATGGCTACACCTTC. This gives the protein CASSLEPRHGYTF.

J is TRBJ2-1 and V is TRBV11-2, with 10 nucleotides matching TRBD2. CDR1 and CDR2 from the germline V gene are SGHAT and FQNNGV. V gave up 2 bases and J gave up 8 bases; unmatched junction bases: 9. The CDR3 sequence is 16 residues long. This chain's CDR3 is CASSLHQLAGRYEQFF. The CDR3, as DNA: TGTGCCAGCAGCTTACATCAACTAGCGGGACGATATGAGCAGTTCTTC.

This chain connects TRBV3-1 (or the pseudogene TRBV3-2) to TRBJ1-2; no clear D. Germline loops: CDR1 LGHDT, CDR2 YNNKEL (reference sequence). This CDR3 spans 13 amino acids. V lost 0 bases and J lost 4, with 6 bases in between. Written as DNA, the CDR3 is TGTGCCAGCAGCCAAGACAGACTCTATGGCTACACCTTC. It codes for CASSQDRLYGYTF.

The count of this clone is one. The V call is TRBV21-1, the J call TRBJ2-1; whether TRBD1, the table's D call, matches the DNA was not checked. TRBV21-1 corresponds to a pseudogene. The CDR3 consists of 14 residues. The DNA for the CDR3 is TGTGCCAGCAGCAAAGTGCCAGAAAGCAATGAGCAGTTCTTC. This encodes CASSKVPESNEQFF.

The DNA for the CDR3 is TGTGCCAGCAGTCATACAGGGGGGGAAGTAGCTTTCTTT. Residues: CASSHTGGEVAFF. V gene TRBV6-6 combines with J gene TRBJ1-1, with 8 bases lining up with TRBD1. This CDR3 is 13 amino acids long. J lost 10 bases, V lost 5 bases, and 9 bases had no gene match. Germline CDR1 is MNHNY and CDR2 is SVGAGI (reference sequence).

The V and J genes are TRBV3-1 (or the pseudogene TRBV3-2) and TRBJ2-5; possible D gene TRBD1, 5 bases. The germline V gene encodes CDR1 LGHDT and CDR2 YNNKEL (reference sequence). V lost 1 base and J lost 4, with 13 bases in between. This CDR3 has 15 amino acids. The CDR3 reads CASSQGTSKGETQYF. The CDR3 DNA follows: TGTGCCAGCAGCCAAGGGACATCTAAGGGAGAGACCCAGTACTTC.